This TCR beta chain originates from a study of shared clonotypes between healthy human individuals. Each subset's genomic DNA was shared equally among a number of immunoSEQ plates. This table comes from immunoSEQ multiplex PCR, and its TCRdb copy is limited to in-frame clones, with some not included. The table records about 960,000 clones, 76% of them present only once. The V and J ends lost 0 bases and 4 bases respectively, with 7 bases between them. CDR3 length equals 13 residues. In germline, CDR1 is SGHKS, CDR2 YYEKEE (reference sequence). Every contributor of samples was a Caucasian grown-up residing in Nashville, Tennessee. Memory CD4+ cells were the fraction left after CD45RA+ naive selection.

The chain is built from TRBV5-5 and TRBJ1-2, with a possible D match to TRBD1 (6 bases). Sequenced material: memory CD4+ T cells sorted from blood. Subset: CD45RA-negative fraction. The clonotype originates from a man aged 18 to 35 in good health. CDR3: CASSLAGVYGYTF. The CDR3 DNA follows: TGTGCCAGCAGCTTGGCAGGGGTCTATGGCTACACCTTC.